This is a list of T cell receptor beta chains from one sample in a study of T-cell reconstitution after alpha-beta-depleted transplantation in children. TCRdb analysed the PCR reads with MiXCR anew, one entry per CDR3 protein. The sample records 500,000 or so distinct CDR3 sequences, more than 9.5% being singletons. The sequenced sample was PBMCs, mostly from graft donor cells, obtained 180 days after TCRalphabeta/CD19-depleted stem cell transplant. Source of these receptors: a female patient aged 2-10 years who had a stem cell transplant for aplastic anemia, so the T cells may come from the graft donor. CDR3s include the opening cysteine and the closing phenylalanine or tryptophan.

J gene,V gene,CDR3 protein
TRBJ2-3,TRBV6-5,CASSWTSGRTDTQYF
TRBJ1-5,TRBV7-2,CASSFTKRTGTNQPQHF
TRBJ2-1,TRBV7-2,CASSLPTGTGGAYEQFF
TRBJ1-1,TRBV7-2,CASSTDRNTEAFF
TRBJ2-7,TRBV11-1,CASTSTRAGGSPTYEQYF
TRBJ2-4,TRBV20-1,CRGLQALGAKNIQYF
TRBJ1-1,TRBV7-9,CASSFPDRDRTEAFF
TRBJ2-2,TRBV5-6,CASSLYATGLNTGELFF
TRBJ2-3,TRBV24-1,CATSDLVQGGSDTQYF
TRBJ2-3,TRBV3-1,CASPPSASGTDTQYF
TRBJ1-1,TRBV7-9,CASSLSGGVGYRNTEAFF
TRBJ2-1,TRBV15,CATSRERFGAREGTNEQFF
TRBJ2-1,TRBV14,CASSQEWTPGFYEQFF
TRBJ2-3,TRBV27,CATVLGDTQYF
TRBJ1-2,TRBV3-1,CASSQDRAAFGYGYTF
TRBJ2-7,TRBV28,CASNPQVGTGGEQYF
TRBJ1-5,TRBV5-1,CASSLDSHPTQPQHF
TRBJ2-4,TRBV25-1,CASSEQGASIQYF
TRBJ1-5,TRBV7-8,CASSSHVGAVQPQHF
TRBJ1-4,TRBV12-3/TRBV12-4,CASSLGAQGAGEKLFF
TRBJ1-4,TRBV2,CASMAGQHNEKLFF
TRBJ1-5,TRBV28,CASSLLTYYSNQPQHF
TRBJ2-5,TRBV7-2,CASSWTSGRAQETQYF
TRBJ1-5,TRBV27,CASSHPWDRGEGASNQPQHF
TRBJ1-5,TRBV12-3/TRBV12-4,CASRTLRAAYSNQPQHF
TRBJ1-2,TRBV12-3/TRBV12-4,CASSLVGRGPYGYTF
TRBJ2-1,TRBV4-1,CASNHGGLEYNEQFF